This TCR beta chain comes out of a study of cytotoxic CD8 clonotypes in ibrutinib-treated CLL. For the study at large: Each sample contained, on average, under 260,000 productive templates and 75,000 to 95,000 productive rearrangements.

The germline V gene encodes CDR1 SGHRS and CDR2 YFSETQ. Trimming took 2 bases from V and 6 from J, leaving 13 bases between them. This CDR3 contains 14 residues. Measured with immunoSEQ multiplex PCR; TCRdb has only the in-frame clones, and not every one. The sample contains under 150,000 clones, 80% of which appear only once. This clone was seen once. Material: PBMCs, obtained after 36 months of ibrutinib treatment. The chain links TRBV5-1 to TRBJ2-3; D is ambiguous. The clonotype originates from a human donor with chronic lymphocytic leukemia. The DNA of the CDR3 is TGCGCCAGCAGCTTTATCGAGCTGGGGGATACGCAGTATTTT. Translated, it gives CASSFIELGDTQYF.